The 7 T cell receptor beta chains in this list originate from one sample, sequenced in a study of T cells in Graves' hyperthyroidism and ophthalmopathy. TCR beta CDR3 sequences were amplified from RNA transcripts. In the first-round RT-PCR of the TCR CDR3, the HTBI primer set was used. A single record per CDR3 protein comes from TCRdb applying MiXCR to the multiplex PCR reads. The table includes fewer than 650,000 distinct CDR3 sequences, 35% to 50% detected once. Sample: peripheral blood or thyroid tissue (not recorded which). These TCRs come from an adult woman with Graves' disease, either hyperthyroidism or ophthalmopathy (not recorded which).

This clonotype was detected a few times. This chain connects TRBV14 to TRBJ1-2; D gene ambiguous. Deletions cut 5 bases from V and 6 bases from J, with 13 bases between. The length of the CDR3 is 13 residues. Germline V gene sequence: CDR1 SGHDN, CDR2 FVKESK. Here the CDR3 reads CASSEDQVHGYTF. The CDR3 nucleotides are TGTGCCAGCAGCGAGGATCAGGTTCATGGCTACACCTTC.

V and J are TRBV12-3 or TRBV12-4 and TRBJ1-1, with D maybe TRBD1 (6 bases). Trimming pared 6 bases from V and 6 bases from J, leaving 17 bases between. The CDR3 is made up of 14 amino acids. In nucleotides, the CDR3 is TGTGCCAGCAGCTTGGTACAGGGAAAATCTGAAGCTTTCTTT. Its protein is CASSLVQGKSEAFF.

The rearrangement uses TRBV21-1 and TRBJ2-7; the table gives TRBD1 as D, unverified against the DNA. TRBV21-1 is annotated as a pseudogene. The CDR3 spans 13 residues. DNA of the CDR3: TGTGCCAGCAGCACCGGGCAGCTCTACGAGCAGTACTTC. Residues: CASSTGQLYEQYF.

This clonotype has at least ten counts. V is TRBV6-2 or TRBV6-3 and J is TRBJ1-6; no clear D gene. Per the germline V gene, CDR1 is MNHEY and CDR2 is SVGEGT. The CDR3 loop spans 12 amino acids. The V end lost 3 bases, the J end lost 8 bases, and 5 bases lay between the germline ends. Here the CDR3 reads CASSYSDSPLHF. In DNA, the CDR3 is TGTGCCAGCAGTTATTCGGATTCACCCCTCCACTTT.

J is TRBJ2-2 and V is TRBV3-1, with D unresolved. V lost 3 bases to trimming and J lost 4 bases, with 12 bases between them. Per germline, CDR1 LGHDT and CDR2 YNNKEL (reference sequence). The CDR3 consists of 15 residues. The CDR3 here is CASSHGGFGTGELFF. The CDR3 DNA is TGTGCCAGCAGCCACGGCGGCTTTGGCACCGGGGAGCTGTTTTTT.

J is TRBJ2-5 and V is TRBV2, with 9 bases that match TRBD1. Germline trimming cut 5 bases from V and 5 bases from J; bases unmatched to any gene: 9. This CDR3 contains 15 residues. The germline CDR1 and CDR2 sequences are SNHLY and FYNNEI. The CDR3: CASSKGQGGTETQYF. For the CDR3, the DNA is TGTGCCAGCAGTAAGGGACAGGGAGGTACGGAGACCCAGTACTTC.

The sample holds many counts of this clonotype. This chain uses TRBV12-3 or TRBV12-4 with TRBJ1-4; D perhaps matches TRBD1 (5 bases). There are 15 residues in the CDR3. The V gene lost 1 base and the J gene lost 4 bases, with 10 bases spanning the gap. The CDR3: CASSLGQLNNEKLFF. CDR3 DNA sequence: TGTGCCAGCAGTTTAGGACAGCTTAATAATGAAAAACTGTTTTTT.